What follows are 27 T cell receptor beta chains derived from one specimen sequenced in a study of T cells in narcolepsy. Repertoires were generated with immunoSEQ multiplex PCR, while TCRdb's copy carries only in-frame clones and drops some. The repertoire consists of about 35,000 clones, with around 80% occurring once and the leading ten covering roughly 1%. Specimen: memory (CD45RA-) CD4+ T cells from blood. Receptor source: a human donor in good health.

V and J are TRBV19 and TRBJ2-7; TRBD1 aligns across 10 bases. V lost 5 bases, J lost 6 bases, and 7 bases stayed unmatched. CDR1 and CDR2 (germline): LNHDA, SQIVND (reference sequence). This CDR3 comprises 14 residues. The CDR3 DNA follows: TGTGCCAGTAGTGTACCCGGGACAGGGGTCGAGCAGTACTTC. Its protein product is CASSVPGTGVEQYF.

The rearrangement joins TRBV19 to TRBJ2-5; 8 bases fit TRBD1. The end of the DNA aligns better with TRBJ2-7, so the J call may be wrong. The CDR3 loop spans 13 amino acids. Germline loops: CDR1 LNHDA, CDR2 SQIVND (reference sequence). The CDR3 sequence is CASRRTGTYEQYF. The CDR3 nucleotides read TGTGCCAGTAGGAGGACAGGGACTTACGAGCAGTACTTC.

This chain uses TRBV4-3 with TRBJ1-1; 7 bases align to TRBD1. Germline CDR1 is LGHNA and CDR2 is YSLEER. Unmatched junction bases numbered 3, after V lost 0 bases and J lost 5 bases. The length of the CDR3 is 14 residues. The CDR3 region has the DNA TGCGCCAGCAGCCAAGATCTCAGGGGGACTGAAGCTTTCTTT. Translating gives CASSQDLRGTEAFF.

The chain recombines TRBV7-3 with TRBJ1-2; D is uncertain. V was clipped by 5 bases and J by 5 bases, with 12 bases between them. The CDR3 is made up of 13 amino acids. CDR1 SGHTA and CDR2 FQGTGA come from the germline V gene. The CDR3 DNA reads TGTGCCAGCAGCCCAGGACCGACTTATGGCTACACCTTC. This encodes CASSPGPTYGYTF.

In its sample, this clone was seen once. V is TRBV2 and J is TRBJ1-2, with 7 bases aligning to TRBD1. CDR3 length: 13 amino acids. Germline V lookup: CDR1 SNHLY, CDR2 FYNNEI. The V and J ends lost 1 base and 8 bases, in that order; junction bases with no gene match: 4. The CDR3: CASSEGQGGGYTF. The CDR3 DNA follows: TGTGCCAGCAGTGAAGGACAGGGAGGCGGCTACACCTTC.

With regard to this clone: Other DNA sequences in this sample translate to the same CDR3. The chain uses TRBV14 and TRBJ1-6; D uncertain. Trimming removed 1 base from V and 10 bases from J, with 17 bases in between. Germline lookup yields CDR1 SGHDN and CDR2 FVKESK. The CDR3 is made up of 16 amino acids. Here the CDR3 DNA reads TGTGCCAGCAGCCAAGTCTCGTGGCGCGCCGACTCACCCCTCCACTTT. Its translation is CASSQVSWRADSPLHF.

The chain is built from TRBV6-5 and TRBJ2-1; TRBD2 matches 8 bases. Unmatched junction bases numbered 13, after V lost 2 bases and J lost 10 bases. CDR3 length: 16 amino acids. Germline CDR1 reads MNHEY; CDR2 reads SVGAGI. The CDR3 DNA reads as TGTGCCAGCAGTTACCAAGCCTCCGGGACTAGGGGCGAGCAGTTCTTC. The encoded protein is CASSYQASGTRGEQFF.

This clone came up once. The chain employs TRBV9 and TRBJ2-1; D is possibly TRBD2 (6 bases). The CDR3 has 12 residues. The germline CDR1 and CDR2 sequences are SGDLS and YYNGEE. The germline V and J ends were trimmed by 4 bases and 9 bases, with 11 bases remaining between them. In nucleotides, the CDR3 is TGTGCCAGCAGCCCTAGCGTTACTGAGCAGTTCTTC. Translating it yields CASSPSVTEQFF.

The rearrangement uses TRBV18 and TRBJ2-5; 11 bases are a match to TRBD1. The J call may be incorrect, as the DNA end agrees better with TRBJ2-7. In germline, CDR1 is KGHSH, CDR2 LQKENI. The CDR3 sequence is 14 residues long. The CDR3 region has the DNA TGTGCCAGCTCATCCGGGACAGGGGGTACCGAGCAGTACTTC. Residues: CASSSGTGGTEQYF.

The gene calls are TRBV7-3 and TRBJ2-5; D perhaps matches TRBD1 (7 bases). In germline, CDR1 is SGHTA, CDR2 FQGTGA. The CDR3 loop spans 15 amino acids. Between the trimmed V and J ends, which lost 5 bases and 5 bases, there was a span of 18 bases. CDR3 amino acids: CASSPRGAELETQYF. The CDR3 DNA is TGTGCCAGCAGCCCCAGGGGGGCAGAATTGGAGACCCAGTACTTC.

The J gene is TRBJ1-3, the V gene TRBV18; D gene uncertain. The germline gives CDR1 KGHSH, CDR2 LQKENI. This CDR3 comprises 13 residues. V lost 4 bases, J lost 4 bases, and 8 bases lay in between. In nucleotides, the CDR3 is TGTGCCAGCTCACGGGTAATCGGAAACACCATATATTTT. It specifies CASSRVIGNTIYF.

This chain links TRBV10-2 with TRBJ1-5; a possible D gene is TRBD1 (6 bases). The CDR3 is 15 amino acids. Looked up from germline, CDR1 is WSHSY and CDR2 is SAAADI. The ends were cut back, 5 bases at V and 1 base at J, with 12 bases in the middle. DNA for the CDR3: TGCGCCAGCAGTACAGGGTACAGAAGCAATCAGCCCCAGCATTTT. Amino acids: CASSTGYRSNQPQHF.

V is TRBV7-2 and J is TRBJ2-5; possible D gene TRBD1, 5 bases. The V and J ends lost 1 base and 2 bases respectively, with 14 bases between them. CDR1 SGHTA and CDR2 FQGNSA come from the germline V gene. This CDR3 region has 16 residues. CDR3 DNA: TGTGCCAGCAGCTTAGGAAGGCGACAGTTACAAGAGACCCAGTACTTC. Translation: CASSLGRRQLQETQYF.

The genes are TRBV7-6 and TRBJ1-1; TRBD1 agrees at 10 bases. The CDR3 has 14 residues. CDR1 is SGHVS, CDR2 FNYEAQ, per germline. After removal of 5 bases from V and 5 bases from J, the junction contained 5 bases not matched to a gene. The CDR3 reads CASSPRTGGTEAFF. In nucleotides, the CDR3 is TGTGCCAGCAGCCCCCGGACAGGGGGGACTGAAGCTTTCTTT.

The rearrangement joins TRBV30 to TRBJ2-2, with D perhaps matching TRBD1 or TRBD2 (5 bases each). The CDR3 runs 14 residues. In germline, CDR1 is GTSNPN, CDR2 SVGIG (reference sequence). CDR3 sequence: CAMGRGRGTGELFF. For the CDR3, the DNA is TGTGCTATGGGTAGGGGCCGGGGCACCGGGGAGCTGTTTTTT.

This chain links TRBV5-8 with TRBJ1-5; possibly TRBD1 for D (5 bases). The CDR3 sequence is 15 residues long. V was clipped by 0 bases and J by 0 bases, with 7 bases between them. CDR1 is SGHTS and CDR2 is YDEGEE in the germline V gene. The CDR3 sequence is CASSLETVSNQPQHF. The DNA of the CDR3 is TGTGCCAGCAGCTTGGAGACAGTTAGCAATCAGCCCCAGCATTTT.

The CDR3 DNA reads TGTGCCACTAGGACTAGCGGGAGTTTCGAGCAGTACTTC. Encoded protein: CATRTSGSFEQYF. The genes are TRBV15 and TRBJ2-7, with 13 positions matching TRBD2. The V segment lost 9 bases and the J segment 6 bases; nucleotides outside the gene matches: 5. Germline lookup yields CDR1 LNHNV and CDR2 YYDKDF (reference sequence). CDR3 size: 13 residues.

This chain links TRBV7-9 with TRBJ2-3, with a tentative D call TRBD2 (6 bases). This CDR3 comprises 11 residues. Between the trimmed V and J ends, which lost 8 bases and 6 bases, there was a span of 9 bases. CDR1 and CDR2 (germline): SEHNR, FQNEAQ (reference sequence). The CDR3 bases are TGTGCCAGCCCGGAGGGGGATACGCAGTATTTT. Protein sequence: CASPEGDTQYF.

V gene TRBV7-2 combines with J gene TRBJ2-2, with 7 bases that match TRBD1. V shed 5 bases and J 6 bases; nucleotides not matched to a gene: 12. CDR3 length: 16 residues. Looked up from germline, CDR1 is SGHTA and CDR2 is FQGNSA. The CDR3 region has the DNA TGTGCCAGCAGCCCCCGACAGGGCGAATTTGCCGGGGAGCTGTTTTTT. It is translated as CASSPRQGEFAGELFF.

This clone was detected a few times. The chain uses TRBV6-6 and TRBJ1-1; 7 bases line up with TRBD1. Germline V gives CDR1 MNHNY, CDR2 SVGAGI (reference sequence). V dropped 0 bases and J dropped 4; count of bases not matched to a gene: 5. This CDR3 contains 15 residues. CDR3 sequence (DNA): TGTGCCAGCAGTTACTCAGTTACAGGGGCCACTGAAGCTTTCTTT. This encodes CASSYSVTGATEAFF.

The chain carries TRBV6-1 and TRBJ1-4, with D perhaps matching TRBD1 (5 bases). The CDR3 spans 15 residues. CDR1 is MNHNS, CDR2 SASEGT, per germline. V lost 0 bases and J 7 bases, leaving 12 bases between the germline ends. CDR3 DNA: TGTGCCAGCAGTGAAGCAAGAGCCGGGGGTGAAAAACTGTTTTTT. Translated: CASSEARAGGEKLFF.

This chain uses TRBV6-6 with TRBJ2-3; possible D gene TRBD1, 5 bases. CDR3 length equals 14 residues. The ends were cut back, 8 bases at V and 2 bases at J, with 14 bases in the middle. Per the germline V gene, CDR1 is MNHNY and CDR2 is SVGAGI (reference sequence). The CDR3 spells CASSSRGDTDTQYF. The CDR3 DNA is TGTGCCAGCTCCTCAAGGGGCGACACAGATACGCAGTATTTT.

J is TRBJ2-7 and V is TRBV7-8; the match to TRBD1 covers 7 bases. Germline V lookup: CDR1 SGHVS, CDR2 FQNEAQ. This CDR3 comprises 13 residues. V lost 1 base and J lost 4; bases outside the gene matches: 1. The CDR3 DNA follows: TGTGCCAGCAGCTTAGAACAGGGGTACGAGCAGTACTTC. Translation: CASSLEQGYEQYF. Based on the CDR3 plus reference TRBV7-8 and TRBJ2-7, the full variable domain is GAGVSQSPRYKVAKRGQDVALRCDPISGHVSLFWYQQALGQGPEFLTYFQNEAQLDKSGLPSDRFFAERPEGSVSTLKIQRTQQEDSAVYLCASSLEQGYEQYFGPGTRLTVT.

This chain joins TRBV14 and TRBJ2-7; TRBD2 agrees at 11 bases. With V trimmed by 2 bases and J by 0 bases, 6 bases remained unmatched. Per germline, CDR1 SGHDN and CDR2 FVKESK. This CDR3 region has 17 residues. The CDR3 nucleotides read TGTGCCAGCAGCCAATCGGGACTAGCGGATAGCTCCTACGAGCAGTACTTC. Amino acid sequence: CASSQSGLADSSYEQYF.

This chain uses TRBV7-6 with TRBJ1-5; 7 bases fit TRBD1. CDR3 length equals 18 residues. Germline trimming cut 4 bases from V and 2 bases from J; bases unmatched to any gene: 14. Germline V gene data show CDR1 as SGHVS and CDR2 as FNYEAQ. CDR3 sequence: CASSCTGTAKDGNQPQHF. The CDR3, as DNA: TGTGCCAGCAGCTGCACCGGGACAGCAAAGGATGGCAATCAGCCCCAGCATTTT.

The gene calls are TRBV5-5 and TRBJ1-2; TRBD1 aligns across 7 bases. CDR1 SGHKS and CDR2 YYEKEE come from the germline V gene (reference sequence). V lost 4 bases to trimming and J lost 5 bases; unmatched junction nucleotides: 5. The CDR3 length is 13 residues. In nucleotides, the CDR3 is TGTGCCAGCAGCCCCAGGGACAGATATGGCTACACCTTC. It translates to CASSPRDRYGYTF.

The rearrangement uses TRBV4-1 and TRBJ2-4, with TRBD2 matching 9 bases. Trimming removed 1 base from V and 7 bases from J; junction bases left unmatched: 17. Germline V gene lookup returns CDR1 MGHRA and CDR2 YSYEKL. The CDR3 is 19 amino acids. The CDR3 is CASSQGEVGAGGLVNIQYF. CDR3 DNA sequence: TGCGCCAGCAGCCAAGGGGAGGTCGGTGCGGGGGGGCTGGTGAACATTCAGTACTTC.